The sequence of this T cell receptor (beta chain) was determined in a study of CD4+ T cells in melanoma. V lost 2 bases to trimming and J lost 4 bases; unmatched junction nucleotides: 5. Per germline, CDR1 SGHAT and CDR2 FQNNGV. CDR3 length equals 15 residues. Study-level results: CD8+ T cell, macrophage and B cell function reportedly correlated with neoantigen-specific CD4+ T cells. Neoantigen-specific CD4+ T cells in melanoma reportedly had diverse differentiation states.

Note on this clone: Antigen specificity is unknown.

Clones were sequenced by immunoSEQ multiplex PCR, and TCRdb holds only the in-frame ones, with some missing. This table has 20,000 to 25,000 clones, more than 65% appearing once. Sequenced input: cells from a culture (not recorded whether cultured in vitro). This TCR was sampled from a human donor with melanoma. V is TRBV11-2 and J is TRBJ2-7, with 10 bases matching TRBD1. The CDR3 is CASSLQTGGIYEQYF. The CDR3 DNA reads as TGTGCCAGCAGCTTACAGACAGGGGGCATTTACGAGCAGTACTTC. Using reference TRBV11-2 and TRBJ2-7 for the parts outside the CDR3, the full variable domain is EAGVAQSPRYKIIEKRQSVAFWCNPISGHATLYWYQQILGQGPKLLIQFQNNGVVDDSQLPKDRFSAERLKGVDSTLKIQPAKLEDSAVYLCASSLQTGGIYEQYFGPGTRLTVT.